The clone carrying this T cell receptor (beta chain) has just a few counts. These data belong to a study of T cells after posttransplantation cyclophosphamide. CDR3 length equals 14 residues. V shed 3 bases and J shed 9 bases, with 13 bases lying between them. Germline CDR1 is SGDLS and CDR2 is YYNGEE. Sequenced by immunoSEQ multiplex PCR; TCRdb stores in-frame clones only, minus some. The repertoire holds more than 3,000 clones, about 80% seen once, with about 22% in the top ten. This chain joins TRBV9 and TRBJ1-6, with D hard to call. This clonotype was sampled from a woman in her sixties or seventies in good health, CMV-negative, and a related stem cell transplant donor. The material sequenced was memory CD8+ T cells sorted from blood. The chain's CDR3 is CASSEGREISPLHF. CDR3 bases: TGTGCCAGCAGCGAGGGCCGGGAGATTTCACCCCTCCACTTT.